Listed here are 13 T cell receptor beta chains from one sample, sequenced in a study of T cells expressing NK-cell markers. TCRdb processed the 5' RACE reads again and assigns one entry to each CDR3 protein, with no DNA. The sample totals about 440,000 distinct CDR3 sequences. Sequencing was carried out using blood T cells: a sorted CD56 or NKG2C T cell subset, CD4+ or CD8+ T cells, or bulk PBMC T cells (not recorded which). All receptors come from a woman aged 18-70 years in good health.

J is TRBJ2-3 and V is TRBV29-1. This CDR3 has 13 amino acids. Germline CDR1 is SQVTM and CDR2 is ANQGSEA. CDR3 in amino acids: CSVEDGRGNTQYF.

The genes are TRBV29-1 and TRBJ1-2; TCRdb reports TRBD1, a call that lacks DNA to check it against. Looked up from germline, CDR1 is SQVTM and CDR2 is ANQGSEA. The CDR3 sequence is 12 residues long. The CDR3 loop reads CSVETGWDGYTF. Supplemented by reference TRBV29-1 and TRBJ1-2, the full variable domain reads SAVISQKPSRDICQRGTSLTIQCQVDSQVTMMFWYRQQPGQSLTLIATANQGSEATYESGFVIDKFPISRPNLTFSTLTVSNMSPEDSSIYLCSVETGWDGYTFGSGTRLTVV.

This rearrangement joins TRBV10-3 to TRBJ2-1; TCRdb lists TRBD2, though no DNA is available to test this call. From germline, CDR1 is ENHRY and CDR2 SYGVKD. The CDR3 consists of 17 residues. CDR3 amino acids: CAISDPPRTGLHNEQFF.

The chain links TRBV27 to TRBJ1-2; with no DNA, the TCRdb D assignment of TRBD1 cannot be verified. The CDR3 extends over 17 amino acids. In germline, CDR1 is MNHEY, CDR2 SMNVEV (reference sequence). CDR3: CASSFQGRETTNYGYTF.

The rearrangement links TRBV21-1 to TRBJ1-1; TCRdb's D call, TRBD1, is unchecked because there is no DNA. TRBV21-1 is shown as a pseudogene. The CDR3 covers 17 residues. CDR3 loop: CASSKSARTGLNTEAFF.

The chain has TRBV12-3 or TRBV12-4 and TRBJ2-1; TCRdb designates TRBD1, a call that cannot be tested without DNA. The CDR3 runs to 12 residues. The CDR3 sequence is CASSQRGGEQFF.

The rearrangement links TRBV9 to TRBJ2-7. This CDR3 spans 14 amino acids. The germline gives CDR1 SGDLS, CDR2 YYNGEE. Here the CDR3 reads CASSVGVGSYEQYF.

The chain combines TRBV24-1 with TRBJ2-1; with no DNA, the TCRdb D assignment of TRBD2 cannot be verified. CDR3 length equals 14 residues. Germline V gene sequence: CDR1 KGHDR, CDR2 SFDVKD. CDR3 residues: CATSLAGGLNEQFF.

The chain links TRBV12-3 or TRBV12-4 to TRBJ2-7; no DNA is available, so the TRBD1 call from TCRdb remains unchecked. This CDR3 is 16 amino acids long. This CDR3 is CASSSLRSGAEYEQYF.

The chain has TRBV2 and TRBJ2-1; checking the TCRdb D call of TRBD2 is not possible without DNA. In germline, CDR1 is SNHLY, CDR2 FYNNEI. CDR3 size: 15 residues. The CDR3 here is CASRDELAGNNEQFF.

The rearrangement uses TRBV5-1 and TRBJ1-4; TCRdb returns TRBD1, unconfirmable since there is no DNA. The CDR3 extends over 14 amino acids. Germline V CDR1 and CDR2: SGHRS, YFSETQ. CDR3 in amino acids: CASSFLGTDEKLFF.

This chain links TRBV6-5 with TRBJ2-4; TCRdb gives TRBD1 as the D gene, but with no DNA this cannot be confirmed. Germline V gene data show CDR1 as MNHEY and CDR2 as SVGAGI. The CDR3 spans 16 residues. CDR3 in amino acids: CASSYLRGGIKNIQYF.

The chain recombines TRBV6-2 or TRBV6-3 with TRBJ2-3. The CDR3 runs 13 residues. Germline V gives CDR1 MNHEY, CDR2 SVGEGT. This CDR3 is CASSYLITDTQYF.